This T cell receptor (beta chain) derives from a study of blood T cell repertoires in COVID-19. Study summary: T cells, B-cell-depleted T cells, or PBMCs provided the cDNA or gDNA that served as material.

Per the germline V gene, CDR1 is SGHNT and CDR2 is YENEEA. The CDR3 loop spans 17 amino acids. The trim removed 3 bases at V and 4 bases at J, leaving 6 bases unmatched. Original data processing: Amplification of reference gene primers provided the estimated nucleated cell counts. Some clones are missing from TCRdb's copy, which holds only in-frame ones; the method was immunoSEQ multiplex PCR. The DNA was the basis for D and trimming; V, J and clone size are from that table. The repertoire holds around 220,000 clones, with 84% as singletons. Participants spanned ages about 18 to 89 years and resided in about two dozen US areas.

The chain links TRBV11-3 to TRBJ2-3; 14 bases agree with TRBD2. The material sequenced was PBMCs or T cells enriched from blood (not recorded which). This clonotype was obtained from a woman aged 40 to 50 who had recovered from COVID-19. The CDR3 coding sequence is TGTGCCAGCAGCTTCGGGACTAGCGGGAGTGCCGCAGATACGCAGTATTTT. This encodes CASSFGTSGSAADTQYF.